A single sample is the source of the 9 T cell receptor beta chains below, sequenced in a study of blood T cells in healthy people across ages. The second PCR ran about 6 to 12 cycles with a sample-barcoded 5' primer and J-beta primers. TCRdb re-analysed the 5' RACE reads in MiXCR, keeping a single row per CDR3 protein. The table lists approximately 800,000 distinct CDR3 sequences, 53% of them singletons. The sequenced sample consisted of blood. These receptors all stem from a man older than 75 in good health.

For the CDR3, the DNA is TGTGCCAGCTCACCTCAACAGGGGGCAGGGACTGAAGCTTTCTTT. Translating it yields CASSPQQGAGTEAFF. The chain has TRBV18 and TRBJ1-1; 9 bases map to TRBD1. Trimming at V came to 3 bases and at J to 5 bases, leaving 7 bases not matched to a gene. The CDR3 has 15 amino acids. Germline CDR1 and CDR2: KGHSH and LQKENI.

The V gene is TRBV27, the J gene TRBJ2-3, with a tentative D call TRBD2 (6 bases). V was cut by 5 bases and J by 6 bases, with 15 bases left in between. CDR1 is MNHEY, CDR2 SMNVEV, per germline (reference sequence). The CDR3 consists of 14 residues. The CDR3 reads CASSAIGGMDTQYF. In DNA, the CDR3 is TGTGCCAGCAGTGCAATCGGGGGAATGGATACGCAGTATTTT.

The chain employs TRBV4-1 and TRBJ1-2, with 7 positions matching TRBD1. The germline V gene encodes CDR1 MGHRA and CDR2 YSYEKL. Unmatched junction bases numbered 9, after V lost 2 bases and J lost 6 bases. There are 15 residues in the CDR3. CDR3 bases: TGCGCCAGCAGCCAAAGCTTAGGGGGCCCTAATGGCTACACCTTC. Translating gives CASSQSLGGPNGYTF.

The J gene is TRBJ2-1, the V gene TRBV27, with no clear D. CDR1 and CDR2 (germline): MNHEY, SMNVEV (reference sequence). This CDR3 is 16 amino acids long. V was clipped by 5 bases and J by 4 bases, with 18 bases between them. CDR3: CASSPSRRAGYNEQFF. CDR3 nucleotides: TGTGCCAGCAGTCCCTCACGCCGGGCAGGTTACAATGAGCAGTTCTTC.

The gene calls are TRBV24-1 and TRBJ2-4, with 13 bases identical to TRBD2. CDR1 is KGHDR, CDR2 SFDVKD, per germline. The V gene end was trimmed by 9 bases and the J gene end by 1 base; junction bases not matched to a gene: 11. The CDR3 consists of 18 residues. CDR3 region: CATRTSGSGGEAKNIQYF. In DNA, the CDR3 is TGTGCCACCCGGACTAGCGGGAGTGGGGGAGAGGCCAAAAACATTCAGTACTTC.

The chain has TRBV20-1 and TRBJ2-1, with 8 bases that match TRBD2. The germline V gene has CDR1 DFQATT and CDR2 SNEGSKA (reference sequence). Trimming at V came to 1 base and at J to 0 bases, leaving 5 bases not matched to a gene. The CDR3 consists of 16 residues. This CDR3 reads CSARGSGTRSYNEQFF. The CDR3 nucleotides read TGCAGTGCTAGAGGTAGCGGGACCCGCTCCTACAATGAGCAGTTCTTC.

This clonotype has just a few counts. The genes are TRBV29-1 and TRBJ2-1; TRBD2 is a possible D gene (6 bases). V lost 6 bases and J lost 8, with 20 bases in between. This CDR3 spans 14 amino acids. Germline lookup yields CDR1 SQVTM and CDR2 ANQGSEA. CDR3: CSVHGTVIGYEQFF. CDR3 coding DNA: TGCAGCGTGCACGGGACTGTCATAGGGTATGAGCAGTTCTTC.

The chain couples TRBV12-3 or TRBV12-4 to TRBJ1-2, with D tentatively TRBD1 (5 bases). This CDR3 region has 14 residues. With 5 bases removed from V and 7 bases from J, the gap between germline ends came to 17 bases. CDR3 protein: CASSLGTALRGYTF. CDR3 coding DNA: TGTGCCAGCAGTCTCGGGACGGCTCTGCGTGGCTACACCTTC.

This clonotype has just a few counts. The V call is TRBV7-8, the J call TRBJ2-7; TRBD2 agrees at 7 bases. Trimming took 5 bases from V and 7 from J; bases not matched to a gene: 14. In germline, CDR1 is SGHVS, CDR2 FQNEAQ. This CDR3 region has 15 residues. CDR3: CASSPRASGASEQYF. CDR3 DNA: TGTGCCAGCAGCCCTCGGGCTAGCGGAGCCTCGGAGCAGTACTTC.